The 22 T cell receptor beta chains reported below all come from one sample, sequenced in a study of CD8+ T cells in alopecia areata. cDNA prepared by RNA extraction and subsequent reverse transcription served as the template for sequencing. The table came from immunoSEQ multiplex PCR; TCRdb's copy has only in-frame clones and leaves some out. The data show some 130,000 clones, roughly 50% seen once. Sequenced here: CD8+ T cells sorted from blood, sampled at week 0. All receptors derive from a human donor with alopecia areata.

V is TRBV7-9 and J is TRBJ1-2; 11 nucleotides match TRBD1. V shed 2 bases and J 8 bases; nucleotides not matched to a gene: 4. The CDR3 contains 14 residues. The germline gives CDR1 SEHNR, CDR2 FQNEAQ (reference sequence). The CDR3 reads CASSLPGQGDGYTF. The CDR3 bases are TGTGCCAGCAGCTTACCGGGACAGGGGGACGGCTACACCTTC.

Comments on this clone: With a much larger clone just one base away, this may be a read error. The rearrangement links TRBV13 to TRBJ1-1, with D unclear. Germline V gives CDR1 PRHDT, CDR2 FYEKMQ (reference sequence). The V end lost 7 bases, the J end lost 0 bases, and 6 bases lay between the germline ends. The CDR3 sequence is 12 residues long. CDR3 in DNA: TGTGCCAGCAATTCTTTGAACACTGAAGCTTTCTTT. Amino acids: CASNSLNTEAFF.

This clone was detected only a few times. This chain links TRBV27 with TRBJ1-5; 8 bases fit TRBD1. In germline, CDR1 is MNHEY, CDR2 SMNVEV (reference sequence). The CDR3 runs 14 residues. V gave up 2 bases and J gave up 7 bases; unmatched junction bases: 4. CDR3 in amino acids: CASSLRQGFQPQHF. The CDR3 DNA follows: TGTGCCAGCAGTTTACGACAGGGGTTCCAGCCCCAGCATTTT.

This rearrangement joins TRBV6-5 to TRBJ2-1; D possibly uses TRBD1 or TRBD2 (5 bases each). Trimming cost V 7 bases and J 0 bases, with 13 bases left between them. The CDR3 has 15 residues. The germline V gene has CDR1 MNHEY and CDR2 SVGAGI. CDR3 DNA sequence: TGTGCCAGCAACCTCGGGGCCAGCTCCTACAATGAGCAGTTCTTC. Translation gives CASNLGASSYNEQFF.

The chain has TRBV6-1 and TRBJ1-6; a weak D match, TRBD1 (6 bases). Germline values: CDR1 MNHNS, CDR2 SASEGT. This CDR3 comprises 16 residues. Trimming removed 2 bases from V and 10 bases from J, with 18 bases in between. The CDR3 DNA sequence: TGTGCCAGCAGTGAATGGGCGGGGGGGGCGCGGTCACCCCTCCACTTT. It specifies CASSEWAGGARSPLHF.

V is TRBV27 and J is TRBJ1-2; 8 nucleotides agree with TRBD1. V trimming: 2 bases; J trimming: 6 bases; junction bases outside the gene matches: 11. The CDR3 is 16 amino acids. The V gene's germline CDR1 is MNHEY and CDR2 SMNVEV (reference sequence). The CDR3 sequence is CASSLTRGRAADGYTF. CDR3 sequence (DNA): TGTGCCAGCAGTTTAACCAGGGGGCGCGCCGCTGATGGCTACACCTTC.

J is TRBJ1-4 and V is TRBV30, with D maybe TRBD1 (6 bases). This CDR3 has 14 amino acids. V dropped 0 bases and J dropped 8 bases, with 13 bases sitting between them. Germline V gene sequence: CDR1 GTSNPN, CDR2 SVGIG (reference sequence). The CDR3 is CAWSVRGAEEKLFF. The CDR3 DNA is TGTGCCTGGAGTGTACGGGGGGCCGAGGAAAAACTGTTTTTT.

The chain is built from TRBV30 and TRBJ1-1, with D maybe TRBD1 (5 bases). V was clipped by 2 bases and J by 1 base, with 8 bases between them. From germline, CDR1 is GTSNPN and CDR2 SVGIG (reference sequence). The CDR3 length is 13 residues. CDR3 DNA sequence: TGTGCCTGGAGTACGGACACGAACACTGAAGCTTTCTTT. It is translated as CAWSTDTNTEAFF.

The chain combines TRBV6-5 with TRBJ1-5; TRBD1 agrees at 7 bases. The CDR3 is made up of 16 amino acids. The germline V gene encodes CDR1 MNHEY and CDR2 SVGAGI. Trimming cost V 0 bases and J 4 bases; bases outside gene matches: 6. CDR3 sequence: CASSYSGQAPNQPQHF. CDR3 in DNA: TGTGCCAGCAGTTACTCAGGACAGGCGCCTAATCAGCCCCAGCATTTT.

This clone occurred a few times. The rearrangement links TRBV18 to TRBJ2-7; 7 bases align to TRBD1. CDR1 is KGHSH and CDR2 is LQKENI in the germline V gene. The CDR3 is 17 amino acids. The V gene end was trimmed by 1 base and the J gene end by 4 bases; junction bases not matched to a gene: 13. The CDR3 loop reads CASSPLLSGTEAYEQYF. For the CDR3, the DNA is TGTGCCAGCTCACCACTATTATCCGGGACAGAGGCGTACGAGCAGTACTTC.

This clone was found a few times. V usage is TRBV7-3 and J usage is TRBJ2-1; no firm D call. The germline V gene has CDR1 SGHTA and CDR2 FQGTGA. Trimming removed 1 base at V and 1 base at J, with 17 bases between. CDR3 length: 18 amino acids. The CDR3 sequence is CASSLKILEPSSYNEQFF. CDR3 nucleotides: TGTGCCAGCAGCTTAAAGATTCTAGAGCCATCATCCTACAATGAGCAGTTCTTC.

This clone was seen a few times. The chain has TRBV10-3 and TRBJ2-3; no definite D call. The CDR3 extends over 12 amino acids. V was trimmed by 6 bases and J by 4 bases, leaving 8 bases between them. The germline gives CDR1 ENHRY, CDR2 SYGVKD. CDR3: CAIRTTSDTQYF. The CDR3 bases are TGTGCCATCAGGACCACCTCAGATACGCAGTATTTT.

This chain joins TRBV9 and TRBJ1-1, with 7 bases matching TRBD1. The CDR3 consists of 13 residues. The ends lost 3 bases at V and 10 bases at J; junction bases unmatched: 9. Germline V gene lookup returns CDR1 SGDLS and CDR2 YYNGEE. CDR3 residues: CASSGARGLGAFF. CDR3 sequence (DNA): TGTGCCAGCAGCGGAGCGAGGGGGCTCGGAGCTTTCTTT. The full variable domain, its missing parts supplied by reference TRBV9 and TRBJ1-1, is DSGVTQTPKHLITATGQRVTLRCSPRSGDLSVYWYQQSLDQGLQFLIQYYNGEERAKGNILERFSAQQFPDLHSELNLSSLELGDSALYFCASSGARGLGAFFGQGTRLTVV.

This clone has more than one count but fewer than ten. In DNA, the CDR3 is TGTGCCAGCAGCCGCCCTATTGAAGAGACCCAGTACTTC. As protein: CASSRPIEETQYF. The chain combines TRBV7-2 with TRBJ2-5, with D hard to call. Germline V gives CDR1 SGHTA, CDR2 FQGNSA. The CDR3 is 13 residues long. V was pared by 5 bases and J by 3 bases, with 10 bases between.

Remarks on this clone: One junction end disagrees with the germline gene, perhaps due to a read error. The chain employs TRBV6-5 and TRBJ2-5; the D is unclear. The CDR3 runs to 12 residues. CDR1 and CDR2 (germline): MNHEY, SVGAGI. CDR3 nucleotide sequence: TGTGCCAGCAGCCCTGACCAGGAGACCCAGTACTTC. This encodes CASSPDQETQYF.

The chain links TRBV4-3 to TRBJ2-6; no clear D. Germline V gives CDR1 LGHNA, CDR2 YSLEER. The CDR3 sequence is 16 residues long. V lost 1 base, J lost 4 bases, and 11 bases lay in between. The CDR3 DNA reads TGCGCCAGCAGCCAAGTTAAGGGAACCGGGGCCAACGTCCTGACTTTC. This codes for CASSQVKGTGANVLTF.

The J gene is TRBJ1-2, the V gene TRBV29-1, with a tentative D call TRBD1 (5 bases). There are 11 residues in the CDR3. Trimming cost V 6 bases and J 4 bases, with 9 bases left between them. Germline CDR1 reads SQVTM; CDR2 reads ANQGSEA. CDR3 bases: TGCAGCGTGCCCGGGACCTATGGCTACACCTTC. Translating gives CSVPGTYGYTF.

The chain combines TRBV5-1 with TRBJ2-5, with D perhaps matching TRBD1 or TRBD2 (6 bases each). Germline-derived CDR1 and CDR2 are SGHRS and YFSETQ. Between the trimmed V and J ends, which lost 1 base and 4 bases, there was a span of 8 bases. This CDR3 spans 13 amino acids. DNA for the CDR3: TGCGCCAGCAGCTTGCCGGGGGCAGAGACCCAGTACTTC. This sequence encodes CASSLPGAETQYF.

The CDR3 region has the DNA TGTGCCAGCAGGGCAAGCGGGGTTTACGAGCAGTACTTC. It is translated as CASRASGVYEQYF. This chain joins TRBV2 and TRBJ2-7; 7 bases agree with TRBD2. Germline loops: CDR1 SNHLY, CDR2 FYNNEI. V lost 6 bases, J lost 4 bases, and 6 bases stayed unmatched. The length of the CDR3 is 13 residues. The variable domain in full, completed from reference TRBV2 and TRBJ2-7, reads EPEVTQTPSHQVTQMGQEVILRCVPISNHLYFYWYRQILGQKVEFLVSFYNNEISEKSEIFDDQFSVERPDGSNFTLKIRSTKLEDSAMYFCASRASGVYEQYFGPGTRLTVT.

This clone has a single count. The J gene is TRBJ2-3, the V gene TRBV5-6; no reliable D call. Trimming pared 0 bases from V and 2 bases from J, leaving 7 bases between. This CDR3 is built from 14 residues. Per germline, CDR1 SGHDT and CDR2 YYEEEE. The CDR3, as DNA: TGTGCCAGCAGCTTGGCCAGGCTCACAGATACGCAGTATTTT. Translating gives CASSLARLTDTQYF.

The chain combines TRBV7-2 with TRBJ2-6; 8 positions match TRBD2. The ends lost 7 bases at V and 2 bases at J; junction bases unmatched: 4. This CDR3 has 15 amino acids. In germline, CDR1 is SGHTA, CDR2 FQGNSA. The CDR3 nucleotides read TGTGCCAGCACACCCGGGGGGGCTGGGGCCAACGTCCTGACTTTC. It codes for CASTPGGAGANVLTF.

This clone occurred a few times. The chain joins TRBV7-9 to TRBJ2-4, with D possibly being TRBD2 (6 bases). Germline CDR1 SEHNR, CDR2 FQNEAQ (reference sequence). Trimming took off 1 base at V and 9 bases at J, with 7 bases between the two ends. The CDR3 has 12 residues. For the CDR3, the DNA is TGTGCCAGCAGCTTAGGTAGCGGCATTCAGTACTTC. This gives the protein CASSLGSGIQYF.